Listed below are T cell receptor beta chains from one sample, sequenced in a study of OX40 agonist ivuxolimab in advanced cancers. Using immunoSEQ multiplex PCR, the repertoire was profiled, and TCRdb retains in-frame clones only, with some absent. The repertoire includes some 10,000 clones, 86% of them detected once, and 9.5% to 15% sits in the top ten. The material was CD4+ or CD8+ T cells sorted from blood, obtained in a trial of the OX40 agonist ivuxolimab. Receptors originate from an adult with an advanced solid tumor such as melanoma, head and neck, liver or kidney cancer. CDR3s include the opening cysteine and the closing phenylalanine or tryptophan. Fields, in order: V gene, J gene, D gene, clone size, CDR3 protein, CDR3 DNA. A D gene is named only where the DNA matches it firmly. Size is stated for part of the rows, as once, few or many counts, or as a class when the clone is expanded.

TRBV29-1	TRBJ2-3	TRBD2	few	CSVEPIKGTSGGSSTDTQYF	TGCAGCGTTGAACCTATTAAAGGGACTAGCGGGGGGTCTAGCACAGATACGCAGTATTTT
TRBV5-6	TRBJ2-7	TRBD2	few	CASSLRGGPHLF	TGTGCCAGCAGCTTGCGGGGGGGCCCGCACCTCTTC
TRBV12-5	TRBJ2-7	NA	NA	CASGYRASSYEQYF	TGTGCTAGTGGTTACAGGGCGAGCTCCTACGAGCAGTACTTC
TRBV19	TRBJ1-5	TRBD1	NA	CASSMPGGNQPQHF	TGTGCCAGTAGTATGCCAGGGGGTAATCAGCCCCAGCATTTT
TRBV7-6	TRBJ2-7	TRBD2	NA	CASSTTPGTSSEQYF	TGTGCCAGCAGCACGACTCCCGGGACTAGCAGCGAGCAGTACTTC
TRBV7-2	TRBJ2-5	TRBD1	NA	CASIEDRGYGTQYF	TGTGCCAGCATCGAGGACAGGGGATATGGGACCCAGTACTTC
TRBV4-1	TRBJ2-7	NA	NA	CASSQDFPGSSYEQYF	TGCGCCAGCAGCCAAGATTTTCCCGGAAGCTCCTACGAGCAGTACTTC
TRBV5-6	TRBJ1-2	NA	medium-sized	CASSLGAGYTF	TGTGCCAGCAGCTTGGGAGCGGGCTACACCTTC
TRBV6-4	TRBJ2-1	TRBD2	few	CASSGPGLAGGNEQFF	TGTGCCAGCAGCGGACCGGGACTAGCGGGGGGCAATGAGCAGTTCTTC
TRBV6-5	TRBJ1-1	TRBD1	NA	CASSYSTGVTEAFF	TGTGCCAGCAGTTACTCCACAGGGGTCACTGAAGCTTTCTTT
TRBV27	TRBJ2-7	NA	NA	CASSFGGSYEQYF	TGTGCCAGCAGTTTCGGGGGCAGCTACGAGCAGTACTTC
TRBV6-4	TRBJ1-2	NA	NA	CASRPGTDIYYGYTF	TGTGCCAGCAGACCCGGGACGGACATATACTATGGCTACACCTTC
TRBV5-1	TRBJ1-2	NA	NA	CASSHWKVIDGYTF	TGCGCCAGCAGCCATTGGAAGGTGATTGATGGCTACACCTTC
TRBV2	TRBJ1-1	TRBD1	NA	CASIPQGRTEAFF	TGTGCCAGCATTCCACAGGGGCGGACTGAAGCTTTCTTT
TRBV11-2	TRBJ2-1	TRBD2	NA	CASSLELGAGGNEQFF	TGTGCCAGCAGCTTAGAATTGGGTGCGGGGGGAAATGAGCAGTTCTTC
TRBV11-3	TRBJ2-7	NA	NA	CASSPGLEQYF	TGTGCCAGCAGCCCCGGACTAGAGCAGTACTTC
TRBV7-9	TRBJ2-7	NA	NA	CASRAASTSSYEQYF	TGTGCCAGCAGGGCTGCATCTACTAGCTCCTACGAGCAGTACTTC
TRBV11-2	TRBJ2-7	NA	once	CASSLGTNTEF	TGTGCCAGCAGCTTAGGTACAAATACGGAGTTC
TRBV6-5	TRBJ2-2	TRBD1	NA	CASSYATGATGELFF	TGTGCCAGCAGTTACGCCACAGGGGCTACCGGGGAGCTGTTTTTT
TRBV5-6	TRBJ1-3	NA	large	CASSLGGVSGNTIYF	TGTGCCAGCAGCTTGGGTGGGGTCAGTGGAAACACCATATATTTT
TRBV11-2	TRBJ1-3	NA	medium-sized	CASSLGLGSGNTIYF	TGTGCCAGCAGCTTGGGGCTTGGCTCTGGAAACACCATATATTTT
TRBV5-1	TRBJ1-1	TRBD1	few	CASSPTSGTGIEAFF	TGCGCCAGCAGCCCTACCTCCGGGACAGGAATTGAAGCTTTCTTT
TRBV13	TRBJ2-5	NA	NA	CASSFGQKETQYF	TGTGCCAGCAGCTTCGGACAGAAAGAGACCCAGTACTTC
TRBV5-8	TRBJ1-5	NA	NA	CASSLDGNSNQPQHF	TGTGCCAGCAGCTTGGATGGTAATAGCAATCAGCCCCAGCATTTT
TRBV6-4	TRBJ2-3	TRBD2	NA	CASSDGTSGGTNTSTDTQYF	TGTGCCAGCAGTGACGGGACTAGCGGGGGAACCAATACTAGCACAGATACGCAGTATTTT
TRBV2	TRBJ1-5	NA	NA	CASSESTPGQPQHF	TGTGCCAGCAGTGAATCCACCCCGGGTCAGCCCCAGCATTTT
TRBV11-1	TRBJ2-5	TRBD2	NA	CASSFGYSGGAGETQYF	TGTGCCAGCAGCTTCGGGTATAGCGGGGGGGCCGGAGAGACCCAGTACTTC
TRBV19	TRBJ1-1	NA	NA	CASSIGYGIFTEAFF	TGTGCCAGTAGTATAGGCTACGGCATCTTCACTGAAGCTTTCTTT
TRBV27	TRBJ1-2	NA	NA	CASSLQGYYGYTF	TGTGCCAGCAGTTTACAGGGCTACTATGGCTACACCTTC
TRBV19	TRBJ1-2	TRBD1	once	CASRPGTGLNYGYTF	TGTGCCAGTAGGCCCGGGACAGGGCTTAACTATGGCTACACCTTC
TRBV7-6	TRBJ2-7	TRBD2	once	CASSLAGREQVGEQYF	TGTGCCAGCAGCTTAGCGGGGAGGGAGCAGGTGGGCGAGCAGTACTTC
TRBV7-4	TRBJ2-7	NA	NA	CASSQRWRGVPYEQYF	TGTGCCAGCAGCCAGAGGTGGCGGGGTGTCCCTTACGAGCAGTACTTC
TRBV7-9	TRBJ1-1	NA	few	CASSLRTGVTEAFF	TGTGCCAGCAGCCTACGGACGGGGGTGACTGAAGCTTTCTTT
TRBV9	TRBJ1-6	NA	NA	CASSVGWDSNSPLHF	TGTGCCAGCAGCGTAGGGTGGGATTCGAATTCACCCCTCCACTTT
TRBV4-2	TRBJ2-5	NA	NA	CASSPHRGWEETQYF	TGTGCCAGCAGCCCCCATCGGGGATGGGAAGAGACCCAGTACTTC
TRBV9	TRBJ2-3	TRBD2	NA	CASSVSGLADTQYF	TGTGCCAGCAGCGTATCGGGACTAGCGGATACGCAGTATTTT